This passage covers 25 T cell receptor beta chains from one sample sequenced in a study of Graves' ophthalmopathy and Graves' hyperthyroidism. RNA transcripts were the template, and TCR beta CDR3 regions were amplified from them. HTBI-primed first-round RT-PCR preceded second-round multiplex PCR. A single record per CDR3 protein comes from TCRdb applying MiXCR to the multiplex PCR reads. This sample carries 600,000 to 700,000 distinct CDR3 sequences, about 38% of them seen once, and the ten largest clones take more than 3%. The sequenced material came from peripheral blood. The source is an adult man with Graves' ophthalmopathy.

This clonotype was seen a handful of times. The chain joins TRBV3-1 to TRBJ1-4, with a tentative D call TRBD1 (6 bases). Germline V gene data show CDR1 as LGHDT and CDR2 as YNNKEL (reference sequence). The CDR3 spans 15 residues. V lost 0 bases, J lost 7 bases, and 12 bases lay in between. DNA for the CDR3: TGTGCCAGCAGCCAAGATCCGGGAGGGGGTGAAAAACTGTTTTTT. Amino acid sequence: CASSQDPGGGEKLFF.

Regarding this clonotype: This clone may be a read error of a much larger clone one base away. The chain combines TRBV7-2 with TRBJ2-2; 7 positions agree with TRBD1. The CDR3 length is 15 residues. The J segment lost 0 bases and the V segment lost 7 bases, leaving 5 bases of the junction unmatched. Germline V gene sequence: CDR1 SGHTA, CDR2 FQGNSA. The CDR3 here is CASIPDRANTGELFF. The CDR3, as DNA: TGTGCCAGCATTCCCGACAGGGCGAACACCGGGGAGCTGTTTTTT.

Comments on this clonotype: This could be a read error, since a much larger clone is one nucleotide away. In DNA, the CDR3 is TGCAGTGCTAGACGCCGGGAGGGCCCCACCGGGGAGCTGTTTTTT. Residues: CSARRREGPTGELFF. The chain combines TRBV20-1 with TRBJ2-2, with 8 positions matching TRBD2. Germline-derived CDR1 and CDR2 are DFQATT and SNEGSKA (reference sequence). The CDR3 is 15 residues long. V lost 2 bases and J lost 4; bases outside the gene matches: 6.

A few counts support this clonotype. CDR3 sequence: CASSFDFLAGQGNTGELFF. CDR3 DNA sequence: TGCGCCAGCAGCTTCGATTTTCTAGCGGGACAAGGGAACACCGGGGAGCTGTTTTTT. This chain connects TRBV5-1 to TRBJ2-2; 9 bases match TRBD2. With V trimmed by 2 bases and J by 1 base, 12 bases remained unmatched. Germline-derived CDR1 and CDR2 are SGHRS and YFSETQ. The length of the CDR3 is 19 residues.

The rearrangement uses TRBV25-1 and TRBJ1-3; 8 bases are a match to TRBD1. Germline values: CDR1 MGHDK, CDR2 SYGVNS. With V trimmed by 6 bases and J by 0 bases, 4 bases remained unmatched. The CDR3 runs to 15 residues. The CDR3 region has the DNA TGTGCCAGCAGGGCGGGACAGGACTCTGGAAACACCATATATTTT. It encodes CASRAGQDSGNTIYF.

This chain joins TRBV12-3 or TRBV12-4 and TRBJ2-7, with no clear D. Trimming pared 4 bases from V and 4 bases from J, leaving 14 bases between. CDR3 size: 14 residues. CDR3 amino acids: CASSSPDMKYEQYF. The CDR3 nucleotides are TGTGCCAGCAGTTCCCCTGATATGAAGTACGAGCAGTACTTC.

J is TRBJ2-7 and V is TRBV24-1; the match to TRBD1 covers 10 bases. The length of the CDR3 is 14 residues. Germline CDR1 is KGHDR and CDR2 is SFDVKD. The J segment lost 7 bases and the V segment lost 5 bases, leaving 7 bases of the junction unmatched. CDR3 DNA sequence: TGTGCCACCAGTGGCGGACAGGGGGAGAGGGAGCAGTACTTC. It specifies CATSGGQGEREQYF.

In its sample, this clonotype was seen a few times. J is TRBJ1-1 and V is TRBV6-6; D unresolved. The CDR3 length is 12 residues. Germline-derived CDR1 and CDR2 are MNHNY and SVGAGI (reference sequence). Trimming left V 2 bases short and J 5 bases short, with 6 bases between. The CDR3 DNA follows: TGTGCCAGCAGTTACGTGGGTACTGAAGCTTTCTTT. It codes for CASSYVGTEAFF.

This clonotype came up a few times. At one end, the junction sequence differs from germline, possibly due to a read error. The genes are TRBV10-3 and TRBJ2-6; 9 nucleotides line up with TRBD1. The CDR3 runs 17 residues. Germline CDR1 and CDR2: ENHRY and SYGVKD. The CDR3 spells CASSGGQGRSGANVLTF. Written as DNA, the CDR3 is TGTGCCAGCAGTGGTGGACAGGGGAGGTCTGGGGCCAACGTCCTGACTTTC.

Regarding this clonotype: Germline is not matched at one junction end, which may reflect a read error. V and J are TRBV7-9 and TRBJ2-6, with 8 bases fitting TRBD1. This CDR3 contains 15 residues. The germline CDR1 and CDR2 sequences are SEHNR and FQNEAQ (reference sequence). The CDR3 loop is CASSSGGSGANILTF. CDR3 in DNA: TGTGCCAGCAGCTCAGGGGGCTCTGGGGCCAACATCCTGACTTTC. The whole variable domain, filled in from reference TRBV7-9 and TRBJ2-6, reads DTGVSQNPRHKITKRGQNVTFRCDPISEHNRLYWYRQTLGQGPEFLTYFQNEAQLEKSRLLSDRFSAERPKGSFSTLEIQRTEQGDSAMYLCASSSGGSGANILTFGAGSRLTVL.

This clonotype was counted many times. The chain links TRBV2 to TRBJ2-5, with D unclear. Trimming removed 5 bases from V and 5 bases from J, with 15 bases in between. CDR3 size: 14 residues. From germline, CDR1 is SNHLY and CDR2 FYNNEI. The CDR3, as DNA: TGTGCCAGCAGTCGCAGCCAGTCACGGGAGACCCAGTACTTC. Protein product: CASSRSQSRETQYF.

Only a few counts were recorded for this clonotype. The rearrangement joins TRBV6-5 to TRBJ2-5, with TRBD1 matching 9 bases. The CDR3 totals 14 residues. Losses at the gene ends were 2 bases for V and 5 bases for J; bases not matched to a gene: 3. Germline V lookup: CDR1 MNHEY, CDR2 SVGAGI. CDR3 sequence reads: CASSYDRGFETQYF. CDR3 DNA: TGTGCCAGCAGTTACGACAGGGGGTTTGAGACCCAGTACTTC.

This clonotype occurred many times. The rearrangement links TRBV2 to TRBJ1-1; possibly TRBD1 for D (6 bases). V lost 6 bases, J lost 3 bases, and 17 bases lay in between. Germline V lookup: CDR1 SNHLY, CDR2 FYNNEI. The CDR3 extends over 15 amino acids. The DNA of the CDR3 is TGTGCCAGCAGGCCTCATTCAGGGGTGGACACTGAAGCTTTCTTT. It specifies CASRPHSGVDTEAFF.

This clonotype came up a few times. V is TRBV4-1 and J is TRBJ1-1; D perhaps matches TRBD1 (5 bases). V lost 2 bases and J lost 6, with 19 bases in between. The CDR3 runs to 16 residues. CDR1 is MGHRA and CDR2 is YSYEKL in the germline V gene. CDR3 sequence reads: CASSQTERDPNAEAFF. CDR3 sequence (DNA): TGCGCCAGCAGCCAAACTGAGAGGGACCCTAACGCTGAAGCTTTCTTT.

This clonotype has a handful of counts. The chain employs TRBV4-3 and TRBJ1-2; D possibly corresponds to TRBD1 (6 bases). With 0 bases removed from V and 5 bases from J, the gap between germline ends came to 13 bases. The germline V gene has CDR1 LGHNA and CDR2 YSLEER. The CDR3 loop spans 15 amino acids. CDR3 bases: TGCGCCAGCAGCCAAGATCTCGAGGGGGTATATGGCTACACCTTC. It yields the protein CASSQDLEGVYGYTF.

This clonotype was observed many times. The chain has TRBV13 and TRBJ2-5; no reliable D call. CDR3 size: 13 residues. Trimming pared 3 bases from V and 4 bases from J, leaving 9 bases between. The germline CDR1 and CDR2 sequences are PRHDT and FYEKMQ (reference sequence). CDR3 nucleotide sequence: TGTGCCAGCAGCTTTGGAGTGTCAGAGACCCAGTACTTC. Encoded protein: CASSFGVSETQYF.

There are many counts of this clonotype. The chain links TRBV7-8 to TRBJ1-2; maybe TRBD1 (5 bases). Germline CDR1 reads SGHVS; CDR2 reads FQNEAQ. V lost 2 bases and J lost 2, with 9 bases in between. The CDR3 is 14 residues long. The CDR3 DNA reads TGTGCCAGCAGCTTATCTGGGGGGAACTATGGCTACACCTTC. Amino acid sequence: CASSLSGGNYGYTF.

This clonotype came up many times. The V gene is TRBV29-1, the J gene TRBJ1-2, with 8 bases identical to TRBD1. Germline lookup yields CDR1 SQVTM and CDR2 ANQGSEA. The CDR3 totals 14 residues. V trimming: 0 bases; J trimming: 8 bases; junction bases outside the gene matches: 8. CDR3 DNA: TGCAGCGTTGAAGAGACAGGGGACCCTTTCGGCTACACCTTC. Translation: CSVEETGDPFGYTF. The full variable domain, in which reference TRBV29-1 and TRBJ1-2 provide the parts outside the CDR3, is SAVISQKPSRDICQRGTSLTIQCQVDSQVTMMFWYRQQPGQSLTLIATANQGSEATYESGFVIDKFPISRPNLTFSTLTVSNMSPEDSSIYLCSVEETGDPFGYTFGSGTRLTVV.

V gene TRBV5-5 combines with J gene TRBJ1-4, with TRBD1 as a possible D gene (6 bases). V lost 1 base and J 4 bases, leaving 11 bases between the germline ends. Germline V gives CDR1 SGHKS, CDR2 YYEKEE (reference sequence). CDR3 size: 15 residues. The DNA of the CDR3 is TGTGCCAGCAGCTTGTTACAGGGTGGTAATGAAAAACTGTTTTTT. Its protein product is CASSLLQGGNEKLFF.

The chain combines TRBV20-1 with TRBJ2-7; no reliable D call. The length of the CDR3 is 14 residues. V was pared by 0 bases and J by 1 base, with 10 bases between. Germline V gene sequence: CDR1 DFQATT, CDR2 SNEGSKA (reference sequence). CDR3 in DNA: TGCAGTGCTAGAGATGGAGAGAGTTCCTACGAGCAGTACTTC. Its protein product is CSARDGESSYEQYF.

The chain has TRBV4-2 and TRBJ1-5; possibly TRBD1 for D (6 bases). Trimming pared 4 bases from V and 6 bases from J, leaving 25 bases between. The CDR3 loop spans 18 amino acids. CDR1 is LGHNA, CDR2 YNFKEQ, per germline. The CDR3 sequence: CASSPRDTVDRGVQPQHF. The CDR3, as DNA: TGTGCCAGCAGCCCGCGGGACACCGTAGATAGGGGGGTTCAGCCCCAGCATTTT.

This clonotype was observed at least ten times. The chain couples TRBV29-1 to TRBJ1-2; TRBD1 agrees at 9 bases. The ends lost 6 bases at V and 3 bases at J; junction bases unmatched: 5. Germline V CDR1 and CDR2: SQVTM, ANQGSEA. The CDR3 loop spans 13 amino acids. The CDR3 spells CSVRDRVDYGYTF. The CDR3 region has the DNA TGCAGCGTCCGGGACAGGGTTGACTATGGCTACACCTTC.

In DNA form, the CDR3 reads TGTGCCAGCAGCAGGATGATCTACGAGCAGTACTTC. It codes for CASSRMIYEQYF. The gene calls are TRBV6-5 and TRBJ2-7; D gene ambiguous. Per germline, CDR1 MNHEY and CDR2 SVGAGI. Trimming stripped 6 bases from V and 3 bases from J, with 9 bases between. The CDR3 is 12 residues long.

V is TRBV25-1 and J is TRBJ2-2; the match to TRBD2 covers 8 bases. The J segment lost 3 bases and the V segment lost 6 bases, leaving 6 bases of the junction unmatched. This CDR3 contains 15 residues. Germline CDR1 reads MGHDK; CDR2 reads SYGVNS. This CDR3 is CASSLGREDTGELFF. DNA of the CDR3: TGTGCCAGCAGCCTGGGGCGGGAGGACACCGGGGAGCTGTTTTTT. The variable domain in full, with the rest retrieved from reference TRBV25-1 and TRBJ2-2, is EADIYQTPRYLVIGTGKKITLECSQTMGHDKMYWYQQDPGMELHLIHYSYGVNSTEKGDLSSESTVSRIRTEHFPLTLESARPSHTSQYLCASSLGREDTGELFFGEGSRLTVL.

This clonotype appeared many times. The chain couples TRBV11-3 to TRBJ2-7; the D gene is possibly TRBD1 (5 bases). V was clipped by 7 bases and J by 3 bases, with 16 bases between them. Germline V gene sequence: CDR1 SGHNT, CDR2 YENEEA. The CDR3 is 14 amino acids. The CDR3 nucleotides are TGTGCCAGCAACGTGGGGCAACCGCACTACGAGCAGTACTTC. Protein sequence: CASNVGQPHYEQYF.